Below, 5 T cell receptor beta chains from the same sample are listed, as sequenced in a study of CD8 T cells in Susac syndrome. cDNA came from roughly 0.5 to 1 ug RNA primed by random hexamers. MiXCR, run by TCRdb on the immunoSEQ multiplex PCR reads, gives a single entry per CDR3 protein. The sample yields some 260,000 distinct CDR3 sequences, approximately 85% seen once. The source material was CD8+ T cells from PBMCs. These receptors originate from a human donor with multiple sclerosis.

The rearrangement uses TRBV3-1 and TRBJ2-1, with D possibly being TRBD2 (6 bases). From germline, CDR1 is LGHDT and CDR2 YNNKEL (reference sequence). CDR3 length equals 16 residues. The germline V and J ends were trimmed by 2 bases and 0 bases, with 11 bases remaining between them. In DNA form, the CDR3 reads TGTGCCAGCAGCCAATGGGGGGAACGCTCCTACAATGAGCAGTTCTTC. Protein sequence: CASSQWGERSYNEQFF.

The CDR3 bases are TGTGCCAGCAGCGTAAGCATCGATGAAAAACTGTTTTTT. Its protein is CASSVSIDEKLFF. The rearrangement joins TRBV9 to TRBJ1-4; D gene ambiguous. The CDR3 is 13 amino acids. Germline V gene data show CDR1 as SGDLS and CDR2 as YYNGEE. Trimming pared 1 base from V and 6 bases from J, leaving 7 bases between.

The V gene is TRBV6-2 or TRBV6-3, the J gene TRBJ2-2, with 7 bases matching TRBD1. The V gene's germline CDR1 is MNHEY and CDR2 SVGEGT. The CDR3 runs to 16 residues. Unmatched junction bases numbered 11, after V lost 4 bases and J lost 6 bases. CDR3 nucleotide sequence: TGTGCCAGCAGTTGGCTCGGACAGGTCGGCGCCGGGGAGCTGTTTTTT. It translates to CASSWLGQVGAGELFF.

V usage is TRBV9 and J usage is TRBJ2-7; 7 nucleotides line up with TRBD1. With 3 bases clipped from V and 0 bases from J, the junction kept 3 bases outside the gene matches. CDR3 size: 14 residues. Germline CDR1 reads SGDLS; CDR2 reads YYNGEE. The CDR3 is CASSEAGGSYEQYF. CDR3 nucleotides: TGTGCCAGCAGCGAGGCAGGGGGCTCCTACGAGCAGTACTTC.

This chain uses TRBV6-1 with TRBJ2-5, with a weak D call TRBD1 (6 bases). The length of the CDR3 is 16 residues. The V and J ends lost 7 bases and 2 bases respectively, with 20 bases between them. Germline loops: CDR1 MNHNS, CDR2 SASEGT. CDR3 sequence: CASTPWVGGKQETQYF. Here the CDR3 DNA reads TGTGCCAGCACCCCCTGGGTTGGGGGCAAGCAAGAGACCCAGTACTTC.